This TCR beta chain was observed in a study of blood T cell repertoires in COVID-19. Trimming took 6 bases from V and 1 from J; bases not matched to a gene: 7. The CDR3 consists of 15 residues. From germline, CDR1 is MDHEN and CDR2 SYDVKM. The protocol was immunoSEQ multiplex PCR, while the TCRdb copy is restricted to in-frame clones and leaves out a portion. The data show about 260,000 clones, about 85% seen once. The sequenced sample consisted of peripheral blood. J is TRBJ2-7 and V is TRBV28; TRBD1 agrees at 9 bases. This TCR was sampled from a man in his 60s who had recovered from COVID-19. CDR3 residues: CASRPDRGVSYEQYF. The DNA of the CDR3 is TGTGCCAGCAGGCCAGACAGGGGGGTATCCTACGAGCAGTACTTC.